This TCR beta chain appears in the sequencing data of a study of OX40 agonist ivuxolimab in advanced cancers. As for the study more broadly: The costimulatory receptor OX40 (CD134) was targeted by ivuxolimab, a fully human IgG2 agonistic monoclonal antibody. Intravenous ivuxolimab was administered to patients every 2 weeks at six dose levels: 0.01, 0.1, 0.3, 1.5, 3 and 10 mg/kg. Of the 52 patients in dose escalation, about 20 had hepatocellular carcinoma, some 15 had melanoma, 9 had renal cell carcinoma and 9 had head and neck cancer. A male proportion of 82.7% and a mean age of around 60 years, ranging from roughly 23 to 79, were recorded for the dose-escalation cohort. Patients were allowed to have had prior anti-PD-1, anti-PD-L1 or anti-CTLA-4 therapy, and less than 45% of the dose-escalation patients had previously received checkpoint inhibitors. Partial responses were achieved by three dose-escalation patients, of whom one had hepatocellular carcinoma and two had cutaneous melanoma. Peripheral TCRbeta sequencing aimed to test whether ivuxolimab altered TCR sequence diversity and caused clonal T-cell expansion. The monotherapy dose-escalation portion (N ≈ 50 patients) of the phase I ivuxolimab trial is reported in the paper.

Regarding this clone: Its antigen is still unknown. No base-level quality is on record; no much larger clone is a single base apart.

Patients with a history of autoimmune disease or receiving systemic immunosuppression were excluded from the trial. Peripheral blood for TCR sequencing was collected from all dose cohorts at baseline, on cycle 4 day 1, and on cycle 7 day 1. Samples came from an open-label, multicenter, first-in-human phase I dose-escalation trial of ivuxolimab. Adults with locally advanced or metastatic melanoma, renal cell, hepatocellular, or head and neck squamous cell carcinoma were enrolled in the trial. Before TCR sequencing, CD4+ and CD8+ T cells were separately sorted from peripheral blood. The CDR3 runs 16 residues from the cysteine to the phenylalanine. The only DNA kept is the CDR3, 48 bases in frame from the first base. The germline V gene gives CDR1 as MNHEY and CDR2 as SVGAGI. Between the V and J ends, shortened by 3 bases and 6 bases respectively, the junction contains 20 bases. Overall results and qualifications from the work: The antigen specificity of the clonally expanded peripheral T cells was not determined. In partial responders in the 0.1-3.0 mg/kg groups, normalized peripheral clonal expansion was found to be among the lowest, especially among CD8+ T cells. At doses of 0.1 to 3.0 mg/kg, clonal expansion of both CD4+ and CD8+ T cells in blood was seen between baseline and week 6. On average, CD8+ T cells showed more expanded clones than CD4+ T cells after ivuxolimab. Low levels of normalized T-cell clonal expansion were also seen in some patients who did not respond.

For sequencing of the TCRbeta CDR3 region, genomic DNA was extracted from the sorted cells. TCRbeta CDR3 regions were sequenced using the immunoSEQ Assay. TCRdb carries this immuneACCESS record with in-frame sequences only. Its versions omit some clonotypes, under half of them owing to an unresolved V gene in the studies checked, with the rest unexplained. This sample holds roughly 76,000 clones; about 93% were observed only once. The ten largest clonotypes hold 5% to 6.5% of the sample. The sequence was collected from an adult with an advanced solid tumor such as melanoma, head and neck, liver or kidney cancer. The chain uses TRBV6-5 and TRBJ1-1; TRBD1 is possibly the D segment (5 matching bases). The source was CD4+ or CD8+ T cells sorted from blood, collected in a trial of the OX40 agonist ivuxolimab. Read as DNA, the sequence is TGTGCCAGCAGTTATGGGGTGGAGGGGCCGGTGGCTGAAGCTTTCTTT. Its amino acids are CASSYGVEGPVAEAFF.